A selection of T cell receptor beta chains follows, all from one sample in a study of shared clonotypes between healthy human individuals. Profiling relied on immunoSEQ multiplex PCR, and the TCRdb table lists in-frame clones only, not all of them. The sample holds approximately 1,000,000 clones, 60% to 85% seen once. Sequencing input: memory CD4+ T cells from PBMCs. These receptors all stem from a young man in good health. Some clones in this sample may be carry-over from other donors' samples. Both conserved end residues are part of each CDR3. A D gene is named only where the DNA matches it firmly. Clone size is not always given. Where it is, it says once, few, many or a class for expanded clones.

few	.	TRBV9	TRBJ1-1	CASSVSGQNTEAFF	TGTGCCAGCAGCGTATCCGGGCAGAACACTGAAGCTTTCTTT
.	.	TRBV19	TRBJ1-1	CASSISSGREAFF	TGTGCCAGTAGTATCTCGTCGGGCCGTGAAGCTTTCTTT
.	.	TRBV11-3	TRBJ2-3	CASSLGAGTDTQYF	TGTGCCAGCAGCTTAGGCGCGGGGACAGATACGCAGTATTTT
once	.	TRBV27	TRBJ1-4	CASSLWGQTNEKLFF	TGTGCCAGCAGTTTATGGGGACAAACTAATGAAAAACTGTTTTTT
once	.	TRBV5-4	TRBJ1-4	CASSQDQGEKLFF	TGTGCCAGCAGCCAAGACCAGGGTGAAAAACTGTTTTTT
.	TRBD1	TRBV28	TRBJ1-2	CASSFSGQGALGYTF	TGTGCCAGCAGTTTTTCAGGACAGGGGGCTCTAGGCTACACCTTC
.	.	TRBV6-5	TRBJ1-1	CASSYSAGDGTEAFF	TGTGCCAGCAGTTACTCCGCCGGGGATGGGACTGAAGCTTTCTTT
.	.	TRBV28	TRBJ1-2	CASSLSGPQRYTF	TGTGCCAGCAGTTTGTCGGGCCCCCAGCGCTACACCTTC
.	.	TRBV10-3	TRBJ1-1	CAILGLGDTEAFF	TGTGCCATCCTGGGACTAGGCGACACTGAAGCTTTCTTT
.	.	TRBV6-6	TRBJ1-5	CASRRDGQPQHF	TGTGCCAGCAGGAGAGATGGTCAGCCCCAGCATTTT